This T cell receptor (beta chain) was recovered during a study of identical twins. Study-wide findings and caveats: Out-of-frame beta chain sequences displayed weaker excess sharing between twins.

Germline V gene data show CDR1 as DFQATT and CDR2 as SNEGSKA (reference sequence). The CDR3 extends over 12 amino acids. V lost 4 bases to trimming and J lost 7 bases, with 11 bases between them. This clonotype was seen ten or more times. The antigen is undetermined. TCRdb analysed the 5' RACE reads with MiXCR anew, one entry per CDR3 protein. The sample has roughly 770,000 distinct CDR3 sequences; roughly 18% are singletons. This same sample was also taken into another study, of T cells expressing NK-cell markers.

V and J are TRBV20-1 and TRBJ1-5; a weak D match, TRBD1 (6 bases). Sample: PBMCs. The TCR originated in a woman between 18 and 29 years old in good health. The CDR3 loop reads CSANREAQPQHF. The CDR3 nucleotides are TGCAGTGCTAACAGGGAAGCGCAGCCCCAGCATTTT.